This paragraph covers one T cell receptor delta chain sequence. A read error likely explains why the TCRdb protein, taken from a much larger clone, differs from this DNA's translation at residue 3; the protein shown is translated from the DNA. The data were obtained in a study of gamma-delta chains in newborns, infants, children. The length of the CDR3 is 20 residues. CDR1 is GEAIGNYY and CDR2 is EKD in the germline V gene. TCRdb re-called the reads via CATT. The sample lists approximately 1,600 delta-chain clones, 1% to 1.3% occurring once. The chain carries TRDV2 and TRDJ3, with TRDD3 matching over 8 bases. Sequencing used blood. This receptor was taken from a child who was a newborn, infant or young child, either healthy, febrile or measles-vaccinated (not recorded which). The CDR3 DNA reads as TGTGCCCGTGACACCCTCTTACTGGGGGCTAGCTCCTGGGACACCCGACAGATGTTCTTC. This translates into CARDTLLLGASSWDTRQMFF.